The source of this TCR beta chain is a study of blood T cells in healthy people across ages. Germline V gene lookup returns CDR1 SGHAT and CDR2 FQDESV (reference sequence). The CDR3 has 15 amino acids. The J segment lost 0 bases and the V segment lost 5 bases, leaving 6 bases of the junction unmatched. Alongside a J-beta primer mix, a sample-barcoded 5' primer served in a second PCR lasting about 7 to 11 cycles. TCRdb re-called the 5' RACE reads with MiXCR, one entry per CDR3 protein. In the table there are about 800,000 distinct CDR3 sequences, just under 25% of which are singletons. These data are also associated with another study on T cells of mothers and their children.

This clonotype originated in a boy between 10 and 17 years old in good health. The rearrangement links TRBV11-1 to TRBJ2-7, with 8 bases matching TRBD1. Sequenced sample: blood. The CDR3 is CASSNRGRSSYEQYF. The CDR3 nucleotides are TGTGCCAGCAGCAACAGGGGGAGAAGCTCCTACGAGCAGTACTTC.